These 14 T cell receptor beta chains originate from one sample sequenced in a study of cytomegalovirus exposure and HLA in healthy donors. The method was immunoSEQ multiplex PCR; TCRdb's version includes in-frame clones alone and lacks a portion of them. The sample includes 80,000 to 95,000 clones, 95% to 97% of them seen just once. What was sequenced was PBMCs. These receptors were collected from a woman between 18 and 30 years old in good health and CMV-seronegative.

The chain uses TRBV9 and TRBJ1-5; 7 positions agree with TRBD1. V shed 0 bases and J 6 bases; nucleotides not matched to a gene: 3. The germline V gene has CDR1 SGDLS and CDR2 YYNGEE. The CDR3 is 14 residues long. The chain's CDR3 is CASSVEGGGQPQHF. The CDR3 DNA follows: TGTGCCAGCAGCGTAGAAGGGGGCGGTCAGCCCCAGCATTTT.

The chain joins TRBV5-1 to TRBJ1-1; 8 positions agree with TRBD1. This CDR3 comprises 19 residues. The V segment lost 0 bases and the J segment 4 bases; nucleotides outside the gene matches: 17. CDR1 SGHRS and CDR2 YFSETQ come from the germline V gene. This CDR3 is CASSLDPGQGAPVGTEAFF. CDR3 in DNA: TGCGCCAGCAGCTTGGACCCGGGGCAGGGGGCGCCTGTCGGCACTGAAGCTTTCTTT.

The CDR3 protein is CASSQGDRGLAWAFF. DNA for the CDR3: TGCGCCAGCAGCCAAGGGGACAGGGGTTTGGCGTGGGCTTTCTTT. The genes are TRBV4-1 and TRBJ1-1, with TRBD1 matching 10 bases. With 1 base clipped from V and 11 bases from J, the junction kept 10 bases outside the gene matches. The CDR3 runs 15 residues. From germline, CDR1 is MGHRA and CDR2 YSYEKL.

This chain uses TRBV27 with TRBJ2-7; 8 nucleotides agree with TRBD1. In germline, CDR1 is MNHEY, CDR2 SMNVEV (reference sequence). J lost 0 bases, V lost 10 bases, and 8 bases had no gene match. There are 14 residues in the CDR3. DNA for the CDR3: TGTGCCAACCAGGACAGGGCGAGCTCCTACGAGCAGTACTTC. This translates into CANQDRASSYEQYF.

This chain uses TRBV5-4 with TRBJ2-1, with 10 bases matching TRBD1. Trimming at V came to 4 bases and at J to 7 bases, leaving 8 bases not matched to a gene. CDR3 length equals 15 residues. Germline V gives CDR1 SGHNT, CDR2 YYREEE (reference sequence). This CDR3 is CASSPPGQGWNEQFF. The CDR3 DNA reads TGTGCCAGCAGCCCCCCGGGACAGGGGTGGAATGAGCAGTTCTTC.

The rearrangement links TRBV6-1 to TRBJ2-7, with D perhaps matching TRBD2 (6 bases). CDR1 is MNHNS and CDR2 is SASEGT in the germline V gene. The CDR3 covers 15 residues. Trimming cost V 5 bases and J 4 bases, with 18 bases left between them. The CDR3: CASSPVFGSLYEQYF. The CDR3 DNA reads as TGTGCCAGCAGTCCTGTCTTCGGGAGTCTATACGAGCAGTACTTC.

This chain joins TRBV27 and TRBJ2-3; possible D gene TRBD1, 6 bases. The CDR3 extends over 15 amino acids. V was pared by 5 bases and J by 1 base, with 13 bases between. The germline V gene has CDR1 MNHEY and CDR2 SMNVEV (reference sequence). The CDR3 reads CASSQGGLGTDTQYF. In DNA form, the CDR3 reads TGTGCCAGCAGTCAAGGGGGTCTGGGCACAGATACGCAGTATTTT.

This chain uses TRBV6-1 with TRBJ2-3; D unresolved. V was pared by 4 bases and J by 2 bases, with 4 bases between. Germline V gives CDR1 MNHNS, CDR2 SASEGT. This CDR3 region has 12 residues. The DNA of the CDR3 is TGTGCCAGCAGTGTCGTCACAGATACGCAGTATTTT. Protein product: CASSVVTDTQYF.

The gene calls are TRBV28 and TRBJ1-4; 11 bases align to TRBD1. The CDR3 totals 16 residues. V lost 7 bases and J lost 3; bases outside the gene matches: 7. Germline lookup yields CDR1 MDHEN and CDR2 SYDVKM. The CDR3 here is CASTGQGVVANEKLFF. CDR3 DNA: TGTGCCAGCACGGGACAGGGGGTAGTGGCTAATGAAAAACTGTTTTTT.

The rearrangement uses TRBV6-6 and TRBJ2-7, with no clear D. The ends were cut back, 0 bases at V and 2 bases at J, with 2 bases in the middle. CDR1 and CDR2 from the germline V gene are MNHNY and SVGAGI (reference sequence). The CDR3 consists of 12 residues. DNA of the CDR3: TGTGCCAGCAGTTACTCCGCCTACGAGCAGTACTTC. Its protein is CASSYSAYEQYF.

The chain uses TRBV7-9 and TRBJ1-1, with D possibly matching TRBD1 (6 bases). CDR1 SEHNR and CDR2 FQNEAQ come from the germline V gene (reference sequence). The germline V and J ends were trimmed by 5 bases and 1 base, with 11 bases remaining between them. CDR3 length: 14 amino acids. CDR3 nucleotides: TGTGCCAGCAGCGAACAGGGAGCGAACACTGAAGCTTTCTTT. It is translated as CASSEQGANTEAFF. Full variable domain (outside the CDR3, taken from reference TRBV7-9 and TRBJ1-1): DTGVSQNPRHKITKRGQNVTFRCDPISEHNRLYWYRQTLGQGPEFLTYFQNEAQLEKSRLLSDRFSAERPKGSFSTLEIQRTEQGDSAMYLCASSEQGANTEAFFGQGTRLTVV.

V and J are TRBV15 and TRBJ2-1, with 14 bases matching TRBD2. The CDR3 covers 18 residues. With 1 base clipped from V and 7 bases from J, the junction kept 9 bases outside the gene matches. Germline-derived CDR1 and CDR2 are LNHNV and YYDKDF (reference sequence). The CDR3 DNA reads as TGTGCCACCAGCAGAGGAACGACTAGCGGGAGGGCCTGGAATGAGCAGTTCTTC. Translated: CATSRGTTSGRAWNEQFF.

This chain joins TRBV7-8 and TRBJ1-3; perhaps TRBD1 as D (5 bases). V lost 5 bases and J 0 bases, leaving 8 bases between the germline ends. The CDR3 contains 14 residues. CDR1 and CDR2 (germline): SGHVS, FQNEAQ. In DNA, the CDR3 is TGTGCCAGCAGCACAGGCCTCTCTGGAAACACCATATATTTT. It encodes CASSTGLSGNTIYF. Combining the CDR3 with reference TRBV7-8 and TRBJ1-3 gives the whole variable domain GAGVSQSPRYKVAKRGQDVALRCDPISGHVSLFWYQQALGQGPEFLTYFQNEAQLDKSGLPSDRFFAERPEGSVSTLKIQRTQQEDSAVYLCASSTGLSGNTIYFGEGSWLTVV.

The V and J genes are TRBV19 and TRBJ2-3, with 11 bases that match TRBD2. The CDR3 has 14 amino acids. Looked up from germline, CDR1 is LNHDA and CDR2 is SQIVND (reference sequence). The ends lost 6 bases at V and 4 bases at J; junction bases unmatched: 3. The CDR3 nucleotides are TGTGCCAGTAGAACACTAGCGGGAGCAGATACGCAGTATTTT. It yields the protein CASRTLAGADTQYF.